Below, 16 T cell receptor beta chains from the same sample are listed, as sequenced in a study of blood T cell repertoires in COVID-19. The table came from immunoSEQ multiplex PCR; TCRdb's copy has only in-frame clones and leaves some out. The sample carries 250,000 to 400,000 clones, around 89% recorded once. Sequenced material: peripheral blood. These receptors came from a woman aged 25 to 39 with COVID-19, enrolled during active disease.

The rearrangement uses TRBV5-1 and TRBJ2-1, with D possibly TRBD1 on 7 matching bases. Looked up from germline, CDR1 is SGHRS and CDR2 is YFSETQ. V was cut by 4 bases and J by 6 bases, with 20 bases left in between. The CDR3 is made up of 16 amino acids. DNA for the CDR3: TGCGCCAGCAGCCGGGACAGTGGACTACCCTCCAATGAGCAGTTCTTC. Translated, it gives CASSRDSGLPSNEQFF.

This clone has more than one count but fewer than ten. CDR3 bases: TGTGCCAGCTCACACCGATCAAAGACAGGGGTAGAGGCAACTAATGAAAAACTGTTTTTT. This encodes CASSHRSKTGVEATNEKLFF. The genes are TRBV18 and TRBJ1-4; 8 nucleotides line up with TRBD1. From germline, CDR1 is KGHSH and CDR2 LQKENI. The CDR3 has 20 residues. V shed 4 bases, J shed 0 bases, and the junction held 16 bases outside the gene matches.

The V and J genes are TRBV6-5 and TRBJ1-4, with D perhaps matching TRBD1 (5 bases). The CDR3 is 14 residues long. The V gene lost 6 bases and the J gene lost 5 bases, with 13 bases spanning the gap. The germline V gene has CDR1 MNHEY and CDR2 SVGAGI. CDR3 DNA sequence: TGTGCCAGCAGCCTCTCAGACAGAAATGAAAAACTGTTTTTT. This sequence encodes CASSLSDRNEKLFF.

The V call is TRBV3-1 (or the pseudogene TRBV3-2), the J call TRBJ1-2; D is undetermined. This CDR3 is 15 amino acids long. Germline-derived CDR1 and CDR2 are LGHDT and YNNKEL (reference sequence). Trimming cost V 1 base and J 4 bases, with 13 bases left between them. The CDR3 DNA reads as TGTGCCAGCAGCCAAGCCCTAGGCGGGATCTATGGCTACACCTTC. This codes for CASSQALGGIYGYTF.

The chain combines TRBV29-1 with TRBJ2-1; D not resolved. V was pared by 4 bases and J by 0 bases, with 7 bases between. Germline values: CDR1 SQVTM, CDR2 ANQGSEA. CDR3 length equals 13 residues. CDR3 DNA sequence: TGCAGCGTTGTGCCTAGCTCCTACAATGAGCAGTTCTTC. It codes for CSVVPSSYNEQFF.

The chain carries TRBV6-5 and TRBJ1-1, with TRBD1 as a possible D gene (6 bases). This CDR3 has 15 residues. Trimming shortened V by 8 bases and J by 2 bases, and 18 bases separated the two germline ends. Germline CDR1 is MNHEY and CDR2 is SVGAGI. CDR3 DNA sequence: TGTGCCAGCGGTCACAGGAAAGGGGGTAACACTGAAGCTTTCTTT. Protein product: CASGHRKGGNTEAFF.

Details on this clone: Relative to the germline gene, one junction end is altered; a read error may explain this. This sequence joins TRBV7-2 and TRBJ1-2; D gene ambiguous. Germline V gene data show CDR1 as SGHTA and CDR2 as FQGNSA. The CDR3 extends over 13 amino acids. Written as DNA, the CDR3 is TGTGCCAGCAGCTTAGGGCCAATGTATGACTACACCTTC. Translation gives CASSLGPMYDYTF.

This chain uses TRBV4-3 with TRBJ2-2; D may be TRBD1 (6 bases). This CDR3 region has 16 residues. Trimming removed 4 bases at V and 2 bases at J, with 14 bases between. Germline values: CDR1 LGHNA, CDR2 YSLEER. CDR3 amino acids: CASSPNTGHNTGELFF. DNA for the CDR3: TGCGCCAGCAGCCCGAATACGGGACACAACACCGGGGAGCTGTTTTTT.

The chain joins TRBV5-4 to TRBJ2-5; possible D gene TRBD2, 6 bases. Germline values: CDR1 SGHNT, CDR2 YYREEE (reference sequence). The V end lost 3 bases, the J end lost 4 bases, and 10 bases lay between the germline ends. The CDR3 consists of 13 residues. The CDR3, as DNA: TGTGCCAGCAGCTCGGTGCGGGGAGAGACCCAGTACTTC. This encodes CASSSVRGETQYF.

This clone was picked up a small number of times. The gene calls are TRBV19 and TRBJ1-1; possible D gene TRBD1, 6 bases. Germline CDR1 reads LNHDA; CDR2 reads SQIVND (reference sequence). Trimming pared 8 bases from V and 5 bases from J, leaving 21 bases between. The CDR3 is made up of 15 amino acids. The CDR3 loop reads CASQPNEGGQTEAFF. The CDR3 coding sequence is TGTGCCAGTCAACCCAATGAGGGGGGGCAAACTGAAGCTTTCTTT.

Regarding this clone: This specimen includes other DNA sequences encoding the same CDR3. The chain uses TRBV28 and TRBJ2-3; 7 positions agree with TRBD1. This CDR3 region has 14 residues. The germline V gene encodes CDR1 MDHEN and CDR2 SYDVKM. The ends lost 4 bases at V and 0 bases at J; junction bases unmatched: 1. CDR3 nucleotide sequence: TGTGCCAGCAGTTCAGGGGGTAGCACAGATACGCAGTATTTT. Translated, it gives CASSSGGSTDTQYF.

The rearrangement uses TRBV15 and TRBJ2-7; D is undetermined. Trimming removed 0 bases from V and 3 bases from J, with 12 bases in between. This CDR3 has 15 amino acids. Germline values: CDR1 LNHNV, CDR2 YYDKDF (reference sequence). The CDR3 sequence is CATSRDLSTVYEQYV. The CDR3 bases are TGTGCCACCAGCAGAGATCTCTCGACTGTCTACGAGCAGTACGTC.

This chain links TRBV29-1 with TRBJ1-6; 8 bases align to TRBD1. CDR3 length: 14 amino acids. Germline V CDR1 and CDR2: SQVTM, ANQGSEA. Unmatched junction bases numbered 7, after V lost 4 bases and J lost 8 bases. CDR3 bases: TGCAGCGTTGTGATCCCAGGGGGCGATTCACCCCTCCACTTT. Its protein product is CSVVIPGGDSPLHF.

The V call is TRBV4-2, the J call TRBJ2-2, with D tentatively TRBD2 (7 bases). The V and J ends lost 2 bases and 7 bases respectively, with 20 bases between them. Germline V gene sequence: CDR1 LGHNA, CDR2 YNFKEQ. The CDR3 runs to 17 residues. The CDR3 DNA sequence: TGTGCCAGCAGCCAATCCCTGGGGGGGGCCGAGATCGGGGAGCTGTTTTTT. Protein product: CASSQSLGGAEIGELFF.

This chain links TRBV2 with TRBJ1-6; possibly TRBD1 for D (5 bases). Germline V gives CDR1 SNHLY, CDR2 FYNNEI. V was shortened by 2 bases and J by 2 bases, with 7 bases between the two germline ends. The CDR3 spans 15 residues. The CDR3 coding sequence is TGTGCCAGCAGTGAATCAGGGCCCTATAATTCACCCCTCCACTTT. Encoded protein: CASSESGPYNSPLHF.

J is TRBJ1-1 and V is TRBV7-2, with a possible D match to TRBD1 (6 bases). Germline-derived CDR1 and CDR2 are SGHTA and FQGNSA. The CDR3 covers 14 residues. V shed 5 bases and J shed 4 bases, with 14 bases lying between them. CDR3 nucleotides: TGTGCCAGCAGCAAAAGCCGGGACACCACTGAAGCTTTCTTT. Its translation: CASSKSRDTTEAFF.